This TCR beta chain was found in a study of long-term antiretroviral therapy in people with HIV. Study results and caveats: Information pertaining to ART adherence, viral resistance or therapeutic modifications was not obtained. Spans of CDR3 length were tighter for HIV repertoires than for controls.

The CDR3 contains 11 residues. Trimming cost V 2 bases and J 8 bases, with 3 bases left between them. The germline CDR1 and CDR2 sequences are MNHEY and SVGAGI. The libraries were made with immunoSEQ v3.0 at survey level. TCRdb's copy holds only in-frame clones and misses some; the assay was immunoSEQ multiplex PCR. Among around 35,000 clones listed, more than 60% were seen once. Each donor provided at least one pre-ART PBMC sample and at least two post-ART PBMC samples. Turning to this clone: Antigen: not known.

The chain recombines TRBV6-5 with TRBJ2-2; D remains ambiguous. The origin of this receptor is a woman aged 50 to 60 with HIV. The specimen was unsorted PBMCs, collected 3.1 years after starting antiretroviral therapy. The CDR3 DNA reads TGTGCCAGCAGTTACAGGGGGGAGCTGTTTTTT. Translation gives CASSYRGELFF.